This TCR beta chain was identified in a study of blood T cell repertoires in COVID-19. Some clones are missing from TCRdb's copy, which holds only in-frame ones; the method was immunoSEQ multiplex PCR. The sample yields 65,000 to 75,000 clones, 80% to 90% seen once. The V end lost 0 bases, the J end lost 6 bases, and 8 bases lay between the germline ends. The CDR3 contains 14 residues. Germline values: CDR1 LGHNA, CDR2 YSLEER. This chain connects TRBV4-3 to TRBJ2-2, with a weak D call TRBD2 (5 bases). This receptor was obtained from a man older than 75 with acute or convalescent COVID-19. The material sequenced was peripheral blood. The CDR3 region is CASSQDPGAGELFF. CDR3 nucleotides: TGCGCCAGCAGCCAAGATCCCGGGGCCGGGGAGCTGTTTTTT.